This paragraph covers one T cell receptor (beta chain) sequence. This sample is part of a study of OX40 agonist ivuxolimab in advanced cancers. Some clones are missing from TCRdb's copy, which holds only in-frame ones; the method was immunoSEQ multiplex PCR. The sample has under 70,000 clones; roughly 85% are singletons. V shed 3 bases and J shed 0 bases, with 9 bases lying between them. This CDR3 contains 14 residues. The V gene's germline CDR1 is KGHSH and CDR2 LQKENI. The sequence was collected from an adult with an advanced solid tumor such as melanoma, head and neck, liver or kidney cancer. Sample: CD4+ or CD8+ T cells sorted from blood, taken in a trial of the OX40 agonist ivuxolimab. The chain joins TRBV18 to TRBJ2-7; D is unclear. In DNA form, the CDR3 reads TGTGCCAGCTCACCTGGGGATAGCTCCTACGAGCAGTACTTC. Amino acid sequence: CASSPGDSSYEQYF.